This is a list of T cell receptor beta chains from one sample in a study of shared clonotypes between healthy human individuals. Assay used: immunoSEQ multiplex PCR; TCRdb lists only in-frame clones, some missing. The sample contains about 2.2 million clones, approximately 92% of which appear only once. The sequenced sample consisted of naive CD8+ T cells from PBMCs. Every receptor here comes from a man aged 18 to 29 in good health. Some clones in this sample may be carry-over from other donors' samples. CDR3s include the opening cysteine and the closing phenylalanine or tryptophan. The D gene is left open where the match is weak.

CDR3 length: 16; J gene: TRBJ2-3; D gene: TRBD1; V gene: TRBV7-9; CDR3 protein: CASRPLGRGRTDTQYF
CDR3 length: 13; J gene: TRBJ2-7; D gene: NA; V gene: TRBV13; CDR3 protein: CASSSAADYEQYF
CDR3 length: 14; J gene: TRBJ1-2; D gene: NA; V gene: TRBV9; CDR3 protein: CASSVVDDKIGYTF
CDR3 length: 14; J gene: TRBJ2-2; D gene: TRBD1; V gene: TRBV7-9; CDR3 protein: CASSSWTGTGELFF
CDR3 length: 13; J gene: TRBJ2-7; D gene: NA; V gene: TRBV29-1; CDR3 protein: CSVEDLPGYEQYF
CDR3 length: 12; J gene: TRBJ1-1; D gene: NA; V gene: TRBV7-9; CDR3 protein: CASKIGDTEAFF
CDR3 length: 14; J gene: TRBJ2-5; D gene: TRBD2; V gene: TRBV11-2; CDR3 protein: CASSGRGSQETQYF
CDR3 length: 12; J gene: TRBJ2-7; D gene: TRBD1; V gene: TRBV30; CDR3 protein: CAWGQGAYEQYF
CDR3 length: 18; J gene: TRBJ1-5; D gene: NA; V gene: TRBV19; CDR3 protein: CASSHPYTTGNSNQPQHF
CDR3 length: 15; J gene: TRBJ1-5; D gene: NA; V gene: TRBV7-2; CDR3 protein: CASSLSDRLSQPQHF
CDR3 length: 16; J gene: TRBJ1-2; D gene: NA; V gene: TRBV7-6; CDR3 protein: CASSPTLGSPDYGYTF
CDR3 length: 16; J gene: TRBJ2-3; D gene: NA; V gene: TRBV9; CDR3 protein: CASSEDREGGTDTQYF
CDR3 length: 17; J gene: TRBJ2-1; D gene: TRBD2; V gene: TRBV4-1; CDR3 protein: CASSQDRTSGSRNEQFF
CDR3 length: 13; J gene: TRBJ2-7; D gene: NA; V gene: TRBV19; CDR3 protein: CASSITPTDEQYF
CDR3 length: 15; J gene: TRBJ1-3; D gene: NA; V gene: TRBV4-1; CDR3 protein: CASSPNLFSGNTIYF
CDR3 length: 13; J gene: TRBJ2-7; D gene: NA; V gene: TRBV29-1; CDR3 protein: CSVNYPVSYEQYF
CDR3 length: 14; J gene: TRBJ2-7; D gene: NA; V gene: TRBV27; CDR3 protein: CASSRGTATYEQYF
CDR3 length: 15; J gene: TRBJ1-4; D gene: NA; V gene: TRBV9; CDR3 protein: CASSVGGLANEKLFF
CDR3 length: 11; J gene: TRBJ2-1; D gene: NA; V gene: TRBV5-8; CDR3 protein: CASSSSREQFF
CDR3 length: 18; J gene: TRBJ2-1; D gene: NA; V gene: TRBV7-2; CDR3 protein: CASSLFPRGRSSYNEQFF
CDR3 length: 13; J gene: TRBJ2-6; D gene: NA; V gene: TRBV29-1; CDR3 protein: CSVLGSGANVLTF
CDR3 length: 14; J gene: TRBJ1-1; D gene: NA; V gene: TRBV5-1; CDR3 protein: CASSFRGEGTEAFF
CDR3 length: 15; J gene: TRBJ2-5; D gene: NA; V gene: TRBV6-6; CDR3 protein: CASSPTRGDTETQYF
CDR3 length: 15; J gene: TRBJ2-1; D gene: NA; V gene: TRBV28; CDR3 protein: CASSPYGTLYNEQFF